These T cell receptor beta chains were read from a single sample in a study of beta chain features in type 1 diabetes. Sequencing used immunoSEQ multiplex PCR; TCRdb keeps in-frame clones, though not all of them. The sample lists 130,000 to 150,000 clones, over 9.5% seen once, with roughly 1.4% in the top ten. The sample was naive CD4+ T cells from blood. The receptors derive from a young man in good health. Both conserved end residues are part of each CDR3. A D gene is named only where the DNA matches it firmly. Some rows have no size entry. The others give once, few or many, or a class for an expanded clone.

few 13 TRBJ2-7 TRBV5-6 - TGTGCCAGCCGCGCCCTGTCCGGGAACGAGCAGTACTTC CASRALSGNEQYF
- 15 TRBJ2-3 TRBV14 TRBD1 TGTGCCAGCAGCCGCCGGACAGGGCGTACAGATACGCAGTATTTT CASSRRTGRTDTQYF
- 17 TRBJ2-4 TRBV18 - TGTGCCAGCTCACCATACAGGGCCCTCCCGGAGATAAACATTCAGTACTTC CASSPYRALPEINIQYF
- 15 TRBJ2-1 TRBV9 TRBD1 TGTGCCAGCAGCGTAGGGGACAGGTTCTACAATGAGCAGTTCTTC CASSVGDRFYNEQFF
- 14 TRBJ2-7 TRBV19 TRBD1 TGTGCCAGTAGCACCACAGGGGCCCCCTACGAGCAGTACTTC CASSTTGAPYEQYF
few 14 TRBJ2-3 TRBV11-2 - TGTGCCAGCAGCTTAGACAGGGGAACAGATACGCAGTATTTT CASSLDRGTDTQYF
- 15 TRBJ2-1 TRBV7-3 TRBD2 TGTGCCAGCAGCCCCTTTCGGGGGGAGTACAATGAGCAGTTCTTC CASSPFRGEYNEQFF
few 17 TRBJ2-5 TRBV4-3 - TGCGCCAGCAGCCAGACAGGCCGGGACGGAGCCCAAGAGACCCAGTACTTC CASSQTGRDGAQETQYF
many 12 TRBJ1-2 TRBV15 - TGTGCCACCAGTCAATCTAACTATGGCTACACCTTC CATSQSNYGYTF
- 14 TRBJ2-5 TRBV7-6 - TGTGCCAGCAGCCCAGGACTGAACCAAGAGACCCAGTACTTC CASSPGLNQETQYF
few 16 TRBJ2-3 TRBV5-6 TRBD2 TGTGCCAGCAGCTTTCGTCCCGGTAGCGGGGGAGATACGCAGTATTTT CASSFRPGSGGDTQYF
few 14 TRBJ2-3 TRBV7-2 - TGTGCCAGCAGCCCCCTATGGTCCACAGATACGCAGTATTTT CASSPLWSTDTQYF
- 14 TRBJ2-7 TRBV5-6 TRBD1 TGTGCCAGCAGCTCAGAACCGATTGACAGGGGGCTGAACTTC CASSSEPIDRGLNF
- 16 TRBJ2-3 TRBV5-1 - TGCGCCAGCAGCTTCCTAGGTGAAAAATGGACAGATACGCAGTATTTT CASSFLGEKWTDTQYF
few 15 TRBJ1-4 TRBV9 - TGTGCCAGCAGCGCCTCCGGGTCACTTGGAGAAAAACTGTTTTTT CASSASGSLGEKLFF
- 14 TRBJ2-2 TRBV6-5 TRBD1 TGTGCCAGCAGTATGGACAGGGAATCGAAGGAGCTGTTTTTT CASSMDRESKELFF
- 16 TRBJ2-6 TRBV5-7 - TGTGCCAGCAGCTTCGGCACAGGTCCCGGGGCCAACGTCCTGACTTTC CASSFGTGPGANVLTF
- 13 TRBJ2-3 TRBV6-6 TRBD1 TGTGCCAGCCAGGGGGCTGGAACAGATACGCAGTATTTT CASQGAGTDTQYF
- 14 TRBJ2-7 TRBV10-3 TRBD1 TGTGCCCTGGGGCGAGGACAGGGCACCTACGAGCAGTACTTC CALGRGQGTYEQYF
few 17 TRBJ2-6 TRBV6-1 TRBD1 TGTGCCAGCAGTGCCGGGACAGGGGGCTCTGGGGCCAACGTCCTGACTTTC CASSAGTGGSGANVLTF
- 15 TRBJ2-1 TRBV5-1 TRBD1 TGCGCCAGCAGCTCCCGGGACAGGGGTATAGATGAGCAGTTCTTC CASSSRDRGIDEQFF
- 16 TRBJ1-2 TRBV7-2 - TGTGCCAGCAGCCCACCGGGTATCCTTGCTAACTATGGCTACACCTTC CASSPPGILANYGYTF
many 16 TRBJ2-7 TRBV6-5 - TGTGCCAGCAGTTACCTCTCGGGGGGCCGCTCCTACGAGCAGTACTTC CASSYLSGGRSYEQYF
many 11 TRBJ2-5 TRBV18 - TGTGCCAGCTCACCTAGCAGGGCCCAGTACTTC CASSPSRAQYF
few 12 TRBJ1-4 TRBV2 TRBD1 TGTGCCAGCAGGACAGGGAATGAAAAACTGTTTTTT CASRTGNEKLFF
- 15 TRBJ2-2 TRBV7-2 - TGTGCCAGCAGCTTGATAGCCCGAGGAGCCGGGGAGCTGTTTTTT CASSLIARGAGELFF
few 13 TRBJ2-5 TRBV6-5 - TGTGCCAGCAGTTACTCGGGGGGAGAGACCCAGTACTTC CASSYSGGETQYF
- 14 TRBJ2-1 TRBV2 - TGTGCCAGCAGCTTACAGGGCTCCTACAATGAGCAGTTCTTC CASSLQGSYNEQFF